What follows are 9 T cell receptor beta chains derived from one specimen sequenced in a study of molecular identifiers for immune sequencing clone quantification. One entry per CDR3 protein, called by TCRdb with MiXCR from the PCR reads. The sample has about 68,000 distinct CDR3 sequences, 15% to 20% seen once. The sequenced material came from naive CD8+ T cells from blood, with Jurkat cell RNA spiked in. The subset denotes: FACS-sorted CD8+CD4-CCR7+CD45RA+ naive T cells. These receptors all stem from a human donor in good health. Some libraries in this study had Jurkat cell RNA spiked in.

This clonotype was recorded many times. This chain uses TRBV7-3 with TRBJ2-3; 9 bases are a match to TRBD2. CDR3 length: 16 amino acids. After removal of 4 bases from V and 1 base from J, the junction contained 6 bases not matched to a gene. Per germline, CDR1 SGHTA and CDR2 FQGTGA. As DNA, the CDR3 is TGTGCCAGCAGCTCATATAGGACTAGCGGCACAGATACGCAGTATTTT. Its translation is CASSSYRTSGTDTQYF.

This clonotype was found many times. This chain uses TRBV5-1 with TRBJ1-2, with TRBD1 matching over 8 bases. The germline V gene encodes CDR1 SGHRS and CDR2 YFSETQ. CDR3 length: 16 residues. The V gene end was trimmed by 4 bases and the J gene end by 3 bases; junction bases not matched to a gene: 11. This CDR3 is CASSLRTGLRDYGYTF. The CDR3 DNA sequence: TGCGCCAGCAGCCTGCGGACAGGGCTTAGGGACTATGGCTACACCTTC.

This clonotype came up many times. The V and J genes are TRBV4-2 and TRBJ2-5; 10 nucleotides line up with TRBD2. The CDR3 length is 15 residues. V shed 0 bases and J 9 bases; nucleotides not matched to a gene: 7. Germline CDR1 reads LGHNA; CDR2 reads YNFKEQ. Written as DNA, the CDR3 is TGTGCCAGCAGCCAAGATCTGTCTAGCGGGAGCCCCCAGTACTTC. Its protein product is CASSQDLSSGSPQYF.

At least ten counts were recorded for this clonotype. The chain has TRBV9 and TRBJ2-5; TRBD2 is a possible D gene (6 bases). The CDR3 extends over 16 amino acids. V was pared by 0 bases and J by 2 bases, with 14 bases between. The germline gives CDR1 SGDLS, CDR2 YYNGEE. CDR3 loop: CASSVGGRRGQETQYF. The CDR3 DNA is TGTGCCAGCAGCGTAGGAGGTCGGAGGGGTCAAGAGACCCAGTACTTC.

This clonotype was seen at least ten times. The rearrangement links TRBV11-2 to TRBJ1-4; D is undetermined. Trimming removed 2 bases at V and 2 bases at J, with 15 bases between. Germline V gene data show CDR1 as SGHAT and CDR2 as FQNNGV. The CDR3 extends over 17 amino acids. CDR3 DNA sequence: TGTGCCAGCAGCTTATTTTTGGGGTCAACGACTAATGAAAAACTGTTTTTT. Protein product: CASSLFLGSTTNEKLFF.

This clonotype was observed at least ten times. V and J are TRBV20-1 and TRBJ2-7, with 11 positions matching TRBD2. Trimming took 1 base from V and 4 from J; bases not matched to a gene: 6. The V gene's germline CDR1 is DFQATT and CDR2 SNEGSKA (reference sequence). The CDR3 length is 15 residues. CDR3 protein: CSARGGTSGLYEQYF. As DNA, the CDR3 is TGCAGTGCTAGAGGGGGGACTAGCGGCCTGTACGAGCAGTACTTC.

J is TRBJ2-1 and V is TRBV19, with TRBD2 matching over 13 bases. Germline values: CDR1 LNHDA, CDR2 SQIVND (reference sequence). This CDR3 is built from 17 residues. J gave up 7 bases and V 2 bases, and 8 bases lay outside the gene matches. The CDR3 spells CASSITLAGGILNEQFF. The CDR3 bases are TGTGCCAGTAGTATAACACTAGCGGGAGGGATTCTAAATGAGCAGTTCTTC.

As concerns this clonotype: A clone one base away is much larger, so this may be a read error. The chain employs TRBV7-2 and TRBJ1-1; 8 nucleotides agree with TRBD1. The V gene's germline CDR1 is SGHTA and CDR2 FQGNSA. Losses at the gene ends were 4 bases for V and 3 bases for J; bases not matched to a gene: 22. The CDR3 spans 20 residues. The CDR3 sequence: CASSSLPQGQGDRWDTEAFF. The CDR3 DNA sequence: TGTGCCAGCAGCTCACTCCCTCAAGGACAGGGCGATCGGTGGGACACTGAAGCTTTCTTT.

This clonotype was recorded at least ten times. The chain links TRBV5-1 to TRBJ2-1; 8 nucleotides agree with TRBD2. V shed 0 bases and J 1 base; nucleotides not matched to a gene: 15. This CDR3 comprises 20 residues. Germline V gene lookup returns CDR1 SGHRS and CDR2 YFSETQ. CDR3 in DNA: TGCGCCAGCAGCTTGGGCTTAAACTACGGGCCTAGCGGGTCCTACAATGAGCAGTTCTTC. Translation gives CASSLGLNYGPSGSYNEQFF. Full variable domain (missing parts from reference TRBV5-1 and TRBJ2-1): KAGVTQTPRYLIKTRGQQVTLSCSPISGHRSVSWYQQTPGQGLQFLFEYFSETQRNKGNFPGRFSGRQFSNSRSEMNVSTLELGDSALYLCASSLGLNYGPSGSYNEQFFGPGTRLTVL.